The rows below give T cell receptor beta chains drawn from one sample of a study of OX40 agonist ivuxolimab in advanced cancers. Repertoires were generated with immunoSEQ multiplex PCR, while TCRdb's copy carries only in-frame clones and drops some. Counted here are tens of thousands of clones, about 93% occurring once; the ten biggest clones make up about 11%. The source was CD4+ or CD8+ T cells sorted from blood, collected in a trial of the OX40 agonist ivuxolimab. The receptors were sampled from an adult with an advanced solid tumor such as melanoma, head and neck, liver or kidney cancer. Each CDR3 is given with its conserved first and last residue.

V: TRBV5-6
J: TRBJ2-7
CDR3: CASSEGTARYEQYF

V: TRBV27
J: TRBJ2-1
CDR3: CASSLRGQSLYNEQFF

V: TRBV27
J: TRBJ2-7
CDR3: CASRPGLAGGEQYF

V: TRBV4-2
J: TRBJ1-1
CDR3: CASSPRDRTSEAFF

V: TRBV9
J: TRBJ1-1
CDR3: CASSAGGDPNVAEAFF

V: TRBV14
J: TRBJ2-3
CDR3: CASSQFKASANTQYF

V: TRBV11-3
J: TRBJ2-3
CDR3: CASSSRLAGVSGTDTQYF

V: TRBV11-3
J: TRBJ2-1
CDR3: CASSPRSSGRALYEQFF

V: TRBV7-2
J: TRBJ2-7
CDR3: CASSFGGTAYEQYF

V: TRBV7-9
J: TRBJ2-3
CDR3: CASSLFDSTDTQYF

V: TRBV28
J: TRBJ1-5
CDR3: CASSFRSSNQPQHF

V: TRBV4-1
J: TRBJ2-3
CDR3: CASSLLGGRGTDTQYF

V: TRBV6-1
J: TRBJ2-3
CDR3: CASSGYLSTDTQYF

V: TRBV10-3
J: TRBJ2-7
CDR3: CAISDDGAGGQYF

V: TRBV5-4
J: TRBJ2-2
CDR3: CASSARNTGELFF

V: TRBV6-5
J: TRBJ1-1
CDR3: CASSYSGGQRTEAFF

V: TRBV6-6
J: TRBJ1-2
CDR3: CASSSTDQGTGYGYTF

V: TRBV5-6
J: TRBJ1-2
CDR3: CASSLSGNYGYTF

V: TRBV19
J: TRBJ1-1
CDR3: CASSYNAYTEAFF

V: TRBV6-5
J: TRBJ2-2
CDR3: CASSPYNTGELFF

V: TRBV27
J: TRBJ2-7
CDR3: CASSLFGGYEQYF

V: TRBV28
J: TRBJ1-2
CDR3: CASSLPPANYGYTF